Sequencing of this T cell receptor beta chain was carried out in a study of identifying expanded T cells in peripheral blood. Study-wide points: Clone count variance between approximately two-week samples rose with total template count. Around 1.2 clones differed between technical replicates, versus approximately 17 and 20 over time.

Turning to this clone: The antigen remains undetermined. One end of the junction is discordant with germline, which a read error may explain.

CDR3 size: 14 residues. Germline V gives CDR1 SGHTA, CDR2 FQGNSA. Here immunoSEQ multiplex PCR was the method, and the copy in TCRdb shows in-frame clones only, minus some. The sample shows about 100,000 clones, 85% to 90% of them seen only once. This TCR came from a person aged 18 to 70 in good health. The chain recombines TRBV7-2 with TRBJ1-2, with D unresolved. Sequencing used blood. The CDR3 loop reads CASSQVKGSVGYTF. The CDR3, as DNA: TGCGCCAGCAGCCAAGTGAAGGGTAGCGTTGGCTACACCTTC.